The entry below describes one T cell receptor beta chain. The V gene end was trimmed by 0 bases and the J gene end by 6 bases; junction bases not matched to a gene: 12. In germline, CDR1 is SEHNR, CDR2 FQNEAQ (reference sequence). This CDR3 spans 18 amino acids. This sample is drawn from a study of blood T cell repertoires in COVID-19. Method: immunoSEQ multiplex PCR; TCRdb's copy keeps in-frame clones and lacks some. The repertoire includes 270,000 or so clones, roughly 83% of them detected once, and over 1.3% sits in the top ten. This chain uses TRBV7-9 with TRBJ1-1, with TRBD1 identical over 11 bases. Material: peripheral blood. This clonotype was obtained from a human donor with COVID-19, enrolled during active disease. The donor label of this sample is uncertain. The CDR3, as DNA: TGTGCCAGCAGCTTAGCGGGGACAGGGGGATTGTTTGGCCCTGAAGCTTTCTTT. Residues: CASSLAGTGGLFGPEAFF.